Listed below are T cell receptor beta chains from one sample, sequenced in a study of OX40 agonist ivuxolimab in advanced cancers. This table comes from immunoSEQ multiplex PCR, and its TCRdb copy is limited to in-frame clones, with some not included. The sample has some 58,000 clones, approximately 90% seen once. This specimen consisted of CD4+ or CD8+ T cells sorted from blood, obtained in a trial of the OX40 agonist ivuxolimab. The receptors were gathered from an adult with an advanced solid tumor such as melanoma, head and neck, liver or kidney cancer. CDR3s include the opening cysteine and the closing phenylalanine or tryptophan. D genes are given only for firm matches. Size values are once, few and many counts, or a class for expanded clones, and some rows have none.

CDR3 protein,CDR3 DNA,D gene,clone size,CDR3 length,V gene,J gene
CASSQDRVRYEQYF,TGTGCCAGCTCACAGGACAGGGTTCGGTACGAGCAGTACTTC,TRBD1,NA,14,TRBV18,TRBJ2-7
CASSQPRERGADTQYF,TGTGCCAGCAGCCAACCCCGAGAGCGGGGGGCAGATACGCAGTATTTT,TRBD2,NA,16,TRBV4-2,TRBJ2-3
CASSVAGQPGEQYF,TGTGCCAGCAGCGTGGCAGGGCAACCGGGTGAGCAGTACTTC,NA,NA,14,TRBV9,TRBJ2-7
CASSPPSHSSYGYTF,TGTGCCAGCTCACCACCTTCGCACTCCAGCTATGGCTACACCTTC,NA,NA,15,TRBV18,TRBJ1-2
CASSQSGGDRMYSNQPQHF,TGCGCCAGCAGTCAATCAGGCGGGGACAGGATGTATAGCAATCAGCCCCAGCATTTT,TRBD1,NA,19,TRBV23-1,TRBJ1-5
CATSLGDYGYTF,TGTGCCACCTCCCTTGGGGACTATGGCTACACCTTC,NA,NA,12,TRBV28,TRBJ1-2
CASSSNGVRSGSGLYEQYF,TGTGCCAGCAGTTCCAACGGGGTGCGGTCTGGATCCGGTCTCTACGAGCAGTACTTC,NA,few,19,TRBV28,TRBJ2-7
CASSLEGAENTEAFF,TGTGCCAGCAGCTTAGAAGGGGCCGAGAACACTGAAGCTTTCTTT,NA,NA,15,TRBV7-9,TRBJ1-1
CASSRVQRDTEAFF,TGCGCCAGCAGCCGCGTACAGAGGGACACTGAAGCTTTCTTT,NA,NA,14,TRBV4-3,TRBJ1-1
CASRQTNTGELFF,TGTGCCTCCAGGCAGACGAACACCGGGGAGCTGTTTTTT,NA,NA,13,TRBV30,TRBJ2-2
CASSLGATNEKLFF,TGTGCCAGCAGCTTAGGGGCAACTAATGAAAAACTGTTTTTT,NA,NA,14,TRBV7-9,TRBJ1-4
CASSETGDTEAFF,TGTGCCAGCAGCGAGACAGGAGACACTGAAGCTTTCTTT,NA,NA,13,TRBV6-1,TRBJ1-1
CASSQGLQSSYNEQFF,TGTGCCAGCAGCCAGGGACTACAGAGCTCCTACAATGAGCAGTTCTTC,TRBD2,NA,16,TRBV4-2,TRBJ2-1
CASSLGDTRLNYGYTF,TGCGCCAGCAGCTTGGGAGATACACGGCTGAACTATGGCTACACCTTC,NA,once,16,TRBV5-1,TRBJ1-2
CASSLFTVGFNTEAFF,TGTGCCAGCAGCTTATTTACTGTGGGATTCAACACTGAAGCTTTCTTT,NA,NA,16,TRBV7-8,TRBJ1-1
CATSRAWGGPKETQYF,TGTGCCACCAGCAGAGCGTGGGGGGGACCCAAAGAGACCCAGTACTTC,TRBD2,NA,16,TRBV15,TRBJ2-5
CASSRDGPRGDTQYF,TGTGCCAGCAGCCGGGACGGACCACGGGGAGATACGCAGTATTTT,NA,NA,15,TRBV7-2,TRBJ2-3
CASRGTGGWETQYF,TGTGCCAGCAGAGGGACAGGGGGCTGGGAGACCCAGTACTTC,TRBD1,NA,14,TRBV25-1,TRBJ2-5
CASTRAGGETQYF,TGTGCCAGCACACGGGCAGGAGGAGAGACCCAGTACTTC,NA,NA,13,TRBV6-1,TRBJ2-5
CASSYLTGVDEQYF,TGTGCCAGCAGTTATCTCACAGGGGTTGACGAGCAGTACTTC,TRBD1,NA,14,TRBV6-5,TRBJ2-7
CASSLSDGSREFF,TGTGCCAGCAGCTTATCTGACGGGTCCAGGGAGTTCTTC,NA,NA,13,TRBV7-9,TRBJ2-1
CASRRQGFETQYF,TGTGCCAGCAGGAGACAGGGATTTGAGACCCAGTACTTC,TRBD1,NA,13,TRBV2,TRBJ2-5